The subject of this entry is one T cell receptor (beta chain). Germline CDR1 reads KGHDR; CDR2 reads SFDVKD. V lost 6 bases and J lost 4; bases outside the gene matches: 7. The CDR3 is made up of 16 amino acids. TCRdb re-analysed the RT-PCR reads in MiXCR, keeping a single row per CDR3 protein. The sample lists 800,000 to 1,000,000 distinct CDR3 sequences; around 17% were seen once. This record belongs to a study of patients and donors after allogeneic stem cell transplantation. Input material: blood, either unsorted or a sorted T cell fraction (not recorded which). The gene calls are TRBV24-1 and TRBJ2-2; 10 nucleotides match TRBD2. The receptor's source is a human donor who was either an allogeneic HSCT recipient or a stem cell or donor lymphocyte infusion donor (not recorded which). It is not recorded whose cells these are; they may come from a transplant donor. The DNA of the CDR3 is TGTGCCACCAGTCCCCAGCGGGAGGGCAGCACCGGGGAGCTGTTTTTT. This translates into CATSPQREGSTGELFF.